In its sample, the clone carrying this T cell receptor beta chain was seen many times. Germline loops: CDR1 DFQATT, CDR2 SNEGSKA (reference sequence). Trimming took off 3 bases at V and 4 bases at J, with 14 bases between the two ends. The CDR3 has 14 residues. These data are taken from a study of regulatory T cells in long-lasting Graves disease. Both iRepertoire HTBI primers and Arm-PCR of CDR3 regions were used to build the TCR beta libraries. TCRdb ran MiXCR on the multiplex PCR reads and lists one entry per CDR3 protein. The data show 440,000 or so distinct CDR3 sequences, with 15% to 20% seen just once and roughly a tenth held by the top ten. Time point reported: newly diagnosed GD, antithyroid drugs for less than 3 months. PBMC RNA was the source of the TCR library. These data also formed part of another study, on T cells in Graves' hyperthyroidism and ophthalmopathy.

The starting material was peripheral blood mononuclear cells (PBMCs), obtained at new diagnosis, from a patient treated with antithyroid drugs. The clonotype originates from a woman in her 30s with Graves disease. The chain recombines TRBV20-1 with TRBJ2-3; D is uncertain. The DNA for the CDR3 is TGCAGTGCTAGTCCCGTGATTAGACCAGATACGCAGTATTTT. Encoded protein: CSASPVIRPDTQYF.